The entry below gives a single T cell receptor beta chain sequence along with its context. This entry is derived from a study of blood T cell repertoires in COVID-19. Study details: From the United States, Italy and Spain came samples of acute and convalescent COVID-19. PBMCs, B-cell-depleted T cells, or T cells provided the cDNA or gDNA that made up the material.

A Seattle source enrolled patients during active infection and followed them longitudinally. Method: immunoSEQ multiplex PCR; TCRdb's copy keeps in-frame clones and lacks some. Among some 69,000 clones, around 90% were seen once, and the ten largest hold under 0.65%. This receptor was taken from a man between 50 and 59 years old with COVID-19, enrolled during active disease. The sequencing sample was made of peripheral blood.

CDR3 DNA sequence: TGTGCCTGGAGTACTCTCGAAATCTATGGCTACACCTTC. It is translated as CAWSTLEIYGYTF. The J gene is TRBJ1-2, the V gene TRBV30; D gene ambiguous. Germline-derived CDR1 and CDR2 are GTSNPN and SVGIG (reference sequence). Trimming stripped 2 bases from V and 4 bases from J, with 11 bases between. The CDR3 sequence is 13 residues long.